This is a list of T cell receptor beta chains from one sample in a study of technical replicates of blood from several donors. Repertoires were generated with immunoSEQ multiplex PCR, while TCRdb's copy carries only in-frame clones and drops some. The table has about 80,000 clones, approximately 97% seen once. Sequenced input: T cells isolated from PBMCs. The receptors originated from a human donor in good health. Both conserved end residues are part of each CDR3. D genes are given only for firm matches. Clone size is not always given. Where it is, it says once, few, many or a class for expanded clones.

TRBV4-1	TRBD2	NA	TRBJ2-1	TGCGCCAGCAGCCAAGATCGGACTAGCGGGGAACCTCGGAGGGAGCAGTTCTTC	CASSQDRTSGEPRREQFF
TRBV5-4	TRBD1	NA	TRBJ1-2	TGTGCCAGCAGCTTGGATGGGACAGGGAATGGCTACACCTTC	CASSLDGTGNGYTF
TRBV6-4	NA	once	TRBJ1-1	TGTGCCAGCAGTGACTCGTCGGTGAACACTGAAGCTTTCTTT	CASSDSSVNTEAFF
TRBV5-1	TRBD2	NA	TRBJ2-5	TGCGCCAGCAGCCAACTAGCGGCACAAGAGACCCAGTACTTC	CASSQLAAQETQYF
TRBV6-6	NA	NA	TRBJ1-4	TGTGCCAGCAGTAGTACAGGGTATAATGAAAAACTGTTTTTT	CASSSTGYNEKLFF
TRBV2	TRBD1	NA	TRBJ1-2	TGTGCCAGCAGTGAAGGTACAGGGGGCGGTTTTGGCTACACCTTC	CASSEGTGGGFGYTF
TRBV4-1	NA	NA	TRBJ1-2	TGCGCCAGCAGCCAAGAACGGGGGAAGGCCGGCTATGGCTACACCTTC	CASSQERGKAGYGYTF
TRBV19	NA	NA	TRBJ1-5	TGTGCCAGTAGTATAGACCAGGGGTCACTCTATCAGCCCCAGCATTTT	CASSIDQGSLYQPQHF
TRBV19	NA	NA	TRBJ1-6	TGTGCCAGTAGTACAACGGCCGGGGAGGTGAATTCACCCCTCCACTTT	CASSTTAGEVNSPLHF
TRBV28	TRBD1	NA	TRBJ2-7	TGTGCCAGCAGCCTCATACAGGGGGCCGCCTACGAGCAGTACTTC	CASSLIQGAAYEQYF
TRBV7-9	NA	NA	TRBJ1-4	TGTGCCAGCAGCTTCGTGCCGGGGGACGAAAAACTGTTTTTT	CASSFVPGDEKLFF